The 22 T cell receptor beta chains given below trace back to one sample, sequenced in a study of T cells in Graves' hyperthyroidism and ophthalmopathy. RNA transcripts were the template for amplifying TCR beta CDR3 regions. A set of HTBI primers served as the primers for a first-round RT-PCR of the TCR CDR3. TCRdb reanalysed the multiplex PCR reads using MiXCR and keeps one entry per CDR3 protein. This sample has roughly 520,000 distinct CDR3 sequences, with around a quarter found just once. The sample consisted of blood. The receptors come from a woman aged 25 to 39 with Graves' ophthalmopathy.

This clonotype was observed many times. The V and J genes are TRBV29-1 and TRBJ2-5; TRBD1 might be the D (6 bases). Trimming pared 4 bases from V and 6 bases from J, leaving 12 bases between. The V gene's germline CDR1 is SQVTM and CDR2 ANQGSEA. This CDR3 has 12 amino acids. CDR3 residues: CSVGEGTKTQYF. The CDR3 nucleotides are TGCAGCGTTGGTGAGGGGACAAAGACCCAGTACTTC.

This clonotype came up many times. V usage is TRBV6-5 and J usage is TRBJ1-2; TRBD1 might be the D (5 bases). Deletions cut 8 bases from V and 5 bases from J, with 21 bases between. Germline CDR1 reads MNHEY; CDR2 reads SVGAGI. This CDR3 contains 15 residues. CDR3 sequence reads: CASSIDGRQIYGYTF. The CDR3, as DNA: TGTGCCAGCTCCATAGACGGGCGACAGATTTATGGCTACACCTTC.

The gene calls are TRBV10-3 and TRBJ1-2; unclear D gene. Deletions cut 0 bases from V and 8 bases from J, with 4 bases between. Per the germline V gene, CDR1 is ENHRY and CDR2 is SYGVKD. This CDR3 has 11 amino acids. CDR3: CAISESEGYTF. The CDR3 coding sequence is TGTGCCATCAGTGAGTCAGAAGGCTACACCTTC.

The chain employs TRBV19 and TRBJ1-5; D is perhaps TRBD1 (6 bases). The CDR3 sequence is 16 residues long. Looked up from germline, CDR1 is LNHDA and CDR2 is SQIVND (reference sequence). V lost 7 bases and J lost 3, with 19 bases in between. The DNA of the CDR3 is TGTGCCAGTATCCCCAACTCGGACAGAATCAATCAGCCCCAGCATTTT. It is translated as CASIPNSDRINQPQHF.

Of note for this clonotype: This may come from a read error, since a much larger clone is one base off. The CDR3 nucleotides read TGTGCCAGCAGCCAAGAGGTCTCCACCTCCTACGAGCAGTACGTC. This translates into CASSQEVSTSYEQYV. The chain links TRBV4-2 to TRBJ2-7; D gene ambiguous. The CDR3 is 15 residues long. Trimming removed 0 bases at V and 0 bases at J, with 9 bases between. The germline CDR1 and CDR2 sequences are LGHNA and YNFKEQ.

DNA of the CDR3: TGTGCCAGCAAGAAACCTAACTATGGCTACACCTTC. Translated: CASKKPNYGYTF. The V and J genes are TRBV12-3 or TRBV12-4 and TRBJ1-2; D not certain. Deletions cut 7 bases from V and 0 bases from J, with 6 bases between. The CDR3 consists of 12 residues.

This clonotype came up many times. V gene TRBV27 combines with J gene TRBJ1-1, with TRBD1 as a possible D gene (5 bases). Trimming shortened V by 5 bases and J by 1 base, and 11 bases separated the two germline ends. This CDR3 comprises 14 residues. Germline V gives CDR1 MNHEY, CDR2 SMNVEV (reference sequence). The CDR3 region has the DNA TGTGCCAGCAGTCCTGGACACGAGAACACTGAAGCTTTCTTT. Translation: CASSPGHENTEAFF.

This clonotype turned up a few times. The chain recombines TRBV20-1 with TRBJ1-3; D remains ambiguous. The V and J ends lost 2 bases and 0 bases respectively, with 8 bases between them. Germline CDR1 reads DFQATT; CDR2 reads SNEGSKA (reference sequence). The length of the CDR3 is 14 residues. This chain's CDR3 is CSARQASSGNTIYF. The CDR3 DNA reads as TGCAGTGCTAGACAGGCCAGCTCTGGAAACACCATATATTTT.

The chain has TRBV6-5 and TRBJ2-7, with 7 bases identical to TRBD1. J lost 6 bases, V lost 2 bases, and 4 bases had no gene match. The germline V gene has CDR1 MNHEY and CDR2 SVGAGI. CDR3 length: 13 residues. As DNA, the CDR3 is TGTGCCAGCAGTTACGACAGGGCGGGCGAGCAGTACTTC. As protein: CASSYDRAGEQYF.

V is TRBV20-1 and J is TRBJ1-3; possibly TRBD1 for D (5 bases). The V gene lost 5 bases and the J gene lost 4 bases, with 15 bases spanning the gap. This CDR3 is 14 amino acids long. CDR1 and CDR2 (germline): DFQATT, SNEGSKA (reference sequence). CDR3 residues: CSALDTMYGNTIYF. The CDR3, as DNA: TGCAGTGCTCTGGACACGATGTACGGAAACACCATATATTTT.

This clonotype was observed at least ten times. This chain joins TRBV6-2 or TRBV6-3 and TRBJ2-7; no firm D call. Germline CDR1 and CDR2: MNHEY and SVGEGT. Trimming took off 2 bases at V and 3 bases at J, with 11 bases between the two ends. This CDR3 contains 14 residues. The CDR3 loop reads CASSYNRKDYEQYF. The DNA for the CDR3 is TGTGCCAGCAGTTACAACAGAAAAGACTACGAGCAGTACTTC.

This clonotype is a singleton in its sample. CDR3 sequence (DNA): TGTGCCAGCAGTTTAAACGCGTACTCTGGGGCCAACGTCCTGACTTTC. This encodes CASSLNAYSGANVLTF. The rearrangement links TRBV12-3 or TRBV12-4 to TRBJ2-6; D gene ambiguous. Trimming shortened V by 2 bases and J by 0 bases, and 8 bases separated the two germline ends. The CDR3 loop spans 16 amino acids.

Only a few counts were recorded for this clonotype. This chain links TRBV2 with TRBJ2-7; D perhaps matches TRBD1 (6 bases). CDR3 length equals 13 residues. Germline loops: CDR1 SNHLY, CDR2 FYNNEI. The V end lost 4 bases, the J end lost 3 bases, and 10 bases lay between the germline ends. CDR3 in amino acids: CASSAETGYEQYF. Written as DNA, the CDR3 is TGTGCCAGCAGTGCGGAGACAGGCTACGAGCAGTACTTC.

The genes are TRBV30 and TRBJ1-1, with 8 bases aligning to TRBD1. Germline V gives CDR1 GTSNPN, CDR2 SVGIG (reference sequence). After removal of 1 base from V and 7 bases from J, the junction contained 8 bases not matched to a gene. This CDR3 is built from 14 residues. This chain's CDR3 is CAWSAGQGTVEAFF. CDR3 nucleotides: TGTGCCTGGAGTGCAGGACAGGGTACGGTTGAAGCTTTCTTT.

At least ten counts were recorded for this clonotype. CDR3 residues: CASSDRGEVYEQYF. The CDR3 DNA reads as TGTGCCAGCAGTGACAGGGGAGAGGTCTACGAGCAGTACTTC. The chain uses TRBV6-1 and TRBJ2-7; D is possibly TRBD1 (6 bases). Trimming removed 3 bases at V and 3 bases at J, with 12 bases between. The CDR3 extends over 14 amino acids. Germline values: CDR1 MNHNS, CDR2 SASEGT.

This clonotype showed up many times. The CDR3 region is CASSPLASEQYF. In DNA form, the CDR3 reads TGTGCCAGCAGCCCCCTGGCAAGCGAGCAGTACTTC. The gene calls are TRBV7-9 and TRBJ2-7; no clear D gene. V dropped 5 bases and J dropped 6 bases, with 11 bases sitting between them. This CDR3 has 12 residues. Per the germline V gene, CDR1 is SEHNR and CDR2 is FQNEAQ (reference sequence).

A few counts support this clonotype. The CDR3 loop reads CASSSIRGPGNTIYF. For the CDR3, the DNA is TGTGCCAGCAGTTCGATCAGGGGGCCGGGAAACACCATATATTTT. The V and J genes are TRBV12-3 or TRBV12-4 and TRBJ1-3; 8 bases are a match to TRBD1. The trim removed 4 bases at V and 4 bases at J, leaving 6 bases unmatched. This CDR3 region has 15 residues.

This clonotype was counted ten times or more. The V and J genes are TRBV29-1 and TRBJ2-7, with 9 bases identical to TRBD2. The CDR3 length is 14 residues. Germline V gene data show CDR1 as SQVTM and CDR2 as ANQGSEA. V lost 1 base to trimming and J lost 0 bases; unmatched junction nucleotides: 1. The CDR3: CSVEGAGGSYEQYF. The DNA of the CDR3 is TGCAGCGTTGAAGGAGCGGGGGGCTCCTACGAGCAGTACTTC.

This clonotype was recorded at least ten times. The chain recombines TRBV2 with TRBJ2-7; D call uncertain. Per the germline V gene, CDR1 is SNHLY and CDR2 is FYNNEI. The CDR3 totals 12 residues. V dropped 2 bases and J dropped 2 bases, with 4 bases sitting between them. CDR3 sequence: CASSEQPYEQYF. In DNA form, the CDR3 reads TGTGCCAGCAGTGAACAGCCCTACGAGCAGTACTTC.

This clonotype was seen ten or more times. The genes are TRBV2 and TRBJ2-2; TRBD2 might be the D (6 bases). The CDR3 runs 14 residues. The germline V gene encodes CDR1 SNHLY and CDR2 FYNNEI. V was shortened by 7 bases and J by 1 base, with 10 bases between the two germline ends. The CDR3 DNA sequence: TGTGCCAGCACCAGGGAGGTGAACACCGGGGAGCTGTTTTTT. This gives the protein CASTREVNTGELFF.

The rearrangement uses TRBV12-3 or TRBV12-4 and TRBJ1-1; D is possibly TRBD1 (6 bases). This CDR3 is built from 16 residues. V was clipped by 3 bases and J by 1 base, with 15 bases between them. The CDR3 bases are TGTGCCAGCAGTTTGGGGGGACACTGGAAGAACACTGAAGCTTTCTTT. Translating it yields CASSLGGHWKNTEAFF.

In this sample, this clonotype turned up many times. The chain employs TRBV30 and TRBJ1-2; tentatively, D is TRBD1 (6 bases). The CDR3 covers 12 residues. The V end was cut by 5 bases, the J end by 8 bases, with 15 bases between. CDR1 and CDR2 from the germline V gene are GTSNPN and SVGIG (reference sequence). CDR3 DNA: TGTGCCTGGGCATGGGGACAAAAGGGCTACACCTTC. It translates to CAWAWGQKGYTF.